One and the same sample provided the 24 T cell receptor beta chains below, sequenced in a study of T cell repertoires in aging, cancer and after chemotherapy. Rearranged V-D-J TRB sequences were amplified with a mixed TRB-A/B primer pool. MiXCR was run by TCRdb on the multiplex PCR reads, yielding one entry per CDR3 protein. This sample has fewer than 6,000 distinct CDR3 sequences, with 35% to 60% found just once. The template was genomic DNA from peripheral blood, not RNA. The sequencing input was blood. Receptor source: a human donor in good health.

V and J are TRBV5-3 and TRBJ2-2; 10 nucleotides line up with TRBD2. TRBV5-3 is marked as an open reading frame, function uncertain. This CDR3 has 19 residues. The junction had 18 bases not matched to a gene; V was cut back by 8 bases and J by 2 bases. The CDR3 region is CASSQGAASGSLNTGELFF. CDR3 nucleotide sequence: TGTGCCAGCAGCCAGGGAGCAGCTAGCGGGAGTCTCAACACCGGGGAGCTGTTTTTT.

This clonotype was counted a few times. This sequence joins TRBV15 and TRBJ2-3; 9 bases align to TRBD2. This CDR3 is 15 amino acids long. CDR1 and CDR2 from the germline V gene are LNHNV and YYDKDF (reference sequence). V was clipped by 0 bases and J by 6 bases; unmatched bases: 4. Here the CDR3 DNA reads TGTGCCACCAGCAGAGACGCGGGAGGGCCCGATACGCAGTATTTT. This encodes CATSRDAGGPDTQYF.

V and J are TRBV7-6 and TRBJ2-1; perhaps TRBD1 as D (7 bases). The CDR3 spans 16 residues. V was pared by 5 bases and J by 3 bases, with 17 bases between. Per germline, CDR1 SGHVS and CDR2 FNYEAQ. CDR3 nucleotide sequence: TGTGCCAGCAGCCCGCGGACAGGAGGGGTCTACAATGAGCAGTTCTTC. Its protein product is CASSPRTGGVYNEQFF.

The rearrangement joins TRBV6-5 to TRBJ2-7; D is unresolved. V shed 4 bases and J shed 0 bases, with 10 bases lying between them. The CDR3 length is 14 residues. CDR1 and CDR2 from the germline V gene are MNHEY and SVGAGI. CDR3 in amino acids: CASSWTPFSYEQYF. In DNA, the CDR3 is TGTGCCAGCAGTTGGACCCCTTTCTCCTACGAGCAGTACTTC.

This clonotype was picked up a small number of times. The chain carries TRBV10-3 and TRBJ2-7; 11 bases are shared with TRBD1. Germline V gene data show CDR1 as ENHRY and CDR2 as SYGVKD. The trim removed 6 bases at V and 5 bases at J, leaving 0 bases unmatched. The CDR3 contains 12 residues. The chain's CDR3 is CAIRGQGDEQYF. Here the CDR3 DNA reads TGTGCCATCAGGGGACAGGGGGACGAGCAGTACTTC.

This clonotype was seen a handful of times. The chain uses TRBV19 and TRBJ2-3, with D possibly matching TRBD1 (6 bases). Trimming pared 5 bases from V and 6 bases from J, leaving 12 bases between. Germline V gene data show CDR1 as LNHDA and CDR2 as SQIVND (reference sequence). This CDR3 contains 13 residues. The CDR3 DNA is TGTGCCAGTAGTTGGCTGGGGGCGGATACGCAGTATTTT. Amino acid sequence: CASSWLGADTQYF. The full variable domain, rest sourced from reference TRBV19 and TRBJ2-3, is DGGITQSPKYLFRKEGQNVTLSCEQNLNHDAMYWYRQDPGQGLRLIYYSQIVNDFQKGDIAEGYSVSREKKESFPLTVTSAQKNPTAFYLCASSWLGADTQYFGPGTRLTVL.

The chain links TRBV5-5 to TRBJ2-3, with a tentative D call TRBD2 (5 bases). V dropped 3 bases and J dropped 2 bases, with 19 bases sitting between them. The CDR3 runs 17 residues. Germline assignment: CDR1 SGHKS and CDR2 YYEKEE (reference sequence). CDR3 bases: TGTGCCAGCAGCTGGACGAAGACTACCATACTCACAGATACGCAGTATTTT. This gives the protein CASSWTKTTILTDTQYF.

The chain uses TRBV19 and TRBJ2-5; either TRBD1 or TRBD2 may fit D (6 bases each). CDR1 is LNHDA, CDR2 SQIVND, per germline (reference sequence). Trimming removed 9 bases from V and 4 bases from J, with 21 bases in between. The CDR3 consists of 15 residues. The CDR3 nucleotides are TGTGCCAGCCAACAGGGAGGCAGAACTAGAGAGACCCAGTACTTC. This sequence encodes CASQQGGRTRETQYF.

The chain has TRBV5-4 and TRBJ2-2, with 8 nucleotides matching TRBD2. Germline CDR1 is SGHNT and CDR2 is YYREEE (reference sequence). The length of the CDR3 is 16 residues. Trimming cost V 4 bases and J 5 bases; bases outside gene matches: 10. The CDR3 spells CASSPDAGGATGELFF. CDR3 nucleotides: TGTGCCAGCAGCCCGGACGCGGGAGGAGCGACCGGGGAGCTGTTTTTT.

The chain carries TRBV5-1 and TRBJ2-3, with 7 bases matching TRBD2. This CDR3 region has 16 residues. In germline, CDR1 is SGHRS, CDR2 YFSETQ. J gave up 6 bases and V 0 bases, and 10 bases lay outside the gene matches. The CDR3 protein is CASSLAPLAGEDTQYF. The CDR3 DNA is TGCGCCAGCAGCTTGGCCCCGTTGGCGGGGGAGGATACGCAGTATTTT. The full variable domain, its missing parts supplied by reference TRBV5-1 and TRBJ2-3, is KAGVTQTPRYLIKTRGQQVTLSCSPISGHRSVSWYQQTPGQGLQFLFEYFSETQRNKGNFPGRFSGRQFSNSRSEMNVSTLELGDSALYLCASSLAPLAGEDTQYFGPGTRLTVL.

The chain combines TRBV19 with TRBJ2-2; D not resolved. V was cut by 5 bases and J by 6 bases, with 16 bases left in between. The germline V gene has CDR1 LNHDA and CDR2 SQIVND (reference sequence). This CDR3 spans 15 amino acids. CDR3 sequence (DNA): TGTGCCAGTAGTCGTCAGGAGCCAAGGGCCGGGGAGCTGTTTTTT. Its translation is CASSRQEPRAGELFF.

The rearrangement uses TRBV5-1 and TRBJ2-1; D is perhaps TRBD1 or TRBD2 (5 bases each). V was cut by 4 bases and J by 10 bases, with 24 bases left in between. The germline V gene encodes CDR1 SGHRS and CDR2 YFSETQ. The CDR3 sequence is 16 residues long. The CDR3 coding sequence is TGCGCCAGCAGCGACCCCATTGGACCCGGTTGGGGGGAGCAGTTCTTC. Its translation: CASSDPIGPGWGEQFF.

This clonotype was detected only a few times. The chain employs TRBV18 and TRBJ1-3; tentatively, D is TRBD1 (5 bases). V was clipped by 6 bases and J by 8 bases, with 17 bases between them. The CDR3 spans 14 residues. Germline CDR1 KGHSH, CDR2 LQKENI. The CDR3 DNA is TGTGCCAGCTCCTTCCAGAGGACAATCGACACCATATATTTT. Protein product: CASSFQRTIDTIYF.

The chain couples TRBV6-1 to TRBJ2-7; D may match TRBD1 or TRBD2 (5 bases each). The CDR3 totals 15 residues. Germline V gives CDR1 MNHNS, CDR2 SASEGT. V was cut by 5 bases and J by 3 bases, with 17 bases left in between. The CDR3 sequence: CASSRNRDVIYEQYF. DNA of the CDR3: TGTGCCAGCAGTCGAAACCGGGACGTTATCTACGAGCAGTACTTC.

This clonotype is labeled medium-sized. This chain connects TRBV29-1 to TRBJ2-5; 7 bases agree with TRBD1. After removal of 6 bases from V and 2 bases from J, the junction contained 12 bases not matched to a gene. The CDR3 totals 15 residues. The V gene's germline CDR1 is SQVTM and CDR2 ANQGSEA. CDR3 sequence: CSVPQGVGRQETQYF. As DNA, the CDR3 is TGCAGCGTGCCCCAGGGGGTCGGAAGGCAAGAGACCCAGTACTTC.

This chain links TRBV5-1 with TRBJ1-4; no firm D call. From germline, CDR1 is SGHRS and CDR2 YFSETQ. V dropped 5 bases and J dropped 10 bases, with 18 bases sitting between them. The CDR3 consists of 14 residues. For the CDR3, the DNA is TGCGCCAGCAGAGGGTCGTCGTTAGAGGGAAAACTGTTTTTT. Translation gives CASRGSSLEGKLFF.

V gene TRBV7-6 combines with J gene TRBJ2-3; TRBD2 matches at 11 bases. Unmatched junction bases numbered 2, after V lost 1 base and J lost 5 bases. Per germline, CDR1 SGHVS and CDR2 FNYEAQ. This CDR3 contains 15 residues. The DNA for the CDR3 is TGTGCCAGCAGCTTAGGTAGCGGGGGGGGAGATACGCAGTATTTT. It encodes CASSLGSGGGDTQYF.

CDR3 coding DNA: TGTGCCAGCATCCTACCGGGACCCCAAGAGACCCAGTACTTC. This gives the protein CASILPGPQETQYF. The genes are TRBV7-9 and TRBJ2-5; possibly TRBD1 or TRBD2 for D (5 bases each). V dropped 7 bases and J dropped 1 base, with 13 bases sitting between them. The germline V gene has CDR1 SEHNR and CDR2 FQNEAQ (reference sequence). The length of the CDR3 is 14 residues.

This clonotype was detected only a few times. This rearrangement joins TRBV5-4 to TRBJ1-2, with D possibly TRBD1 on 6 matching bases. Germline CDR1 and CDR2: SGHNT and YYREEE (reference sequence). This CDR3 spans 15 amino acids. Trimming shortened V by 3 bases and J by 8 bases, and 20 bases separated the two germline ends. The CDR3 DNA sequence: TGTGCCAGCAGCTCCCCCCCGGGACACCAGGGCGGCTACACCTTC. This sequence encodes CASSSPPGHQGGYTF.

This clonotype was picked up a small number of times. The chain employs TRBV29-1 and TRBJ2-3; D is perhaps TRBD1 or TRBD2 (6 bases each). Looked up from germline, CDR1 is SQVTM and CDR2 is ANQGSEA. The CDR3 consists of 13 residues. V was pared by 4 bases and J by 4 bases, with 12 bases between. The CDR3 sequence is CSVAGGSSDTQYF. The CDR3 DNA reads TGCAGCGTTGCCGGGGGCTCATCAGATACGCAGTATTTT.

V gene TRBV27 combines with J gene TRBJ2-6, with D unresolved. The CDR3 sequence is 15 residues long. Germline V gene data show CDR1 as MNHEY and CDR2 as SMNVEV (reference sequence). V lost 1 base to trimming and J lost 0 bases, with 4 bases between them. The CDR3 loop reads CASSLFGSGANVLTF. The CDR3 DNA is TGTGCCAGCAGTTTATTTGGCTCTGGGGCCAACGTCCTGACTTTC.

In this sample, this clonotype turned up a few times. The J gene is TRBJ2-7, the V gene TRBV12-3 or TRBV12-4, with 7 bases matching TRBD1. The CDR3 loop spans 13 amino acids. V lost 6 bases and J lost 7; bases outside the gene matches: 9. The CDR3 coding sequence is TGTGCCAGCAGCCAAATGACAGGGCGAGAGCAGTACTTC. Encoded protein: CASSQMTGREQYF.

The rearrangement links TRBV5-1 to TRBJ1-5; D not certain. The CDR3 is 15 residues long. Germline lookup yields CDR1 SGHRS and CDR2 YFSETQ. Trimming shortened V by 4 bases and J by 5 bases, and 16 bases separated the two germline ends. The CDR3 nucleotides are TGCGCCAGCAGCCCGGGCCCCGCGGTCGATCAGCCCCAGCATTTT. Translated: CASSPGPAVDQPQHF.

The chain couples TRBV18 to TRBJ2-2; D gene ambiguous. Trimming took 1 base from V and 6 from J, leaving 15 bases between them. Germline CDR1 and CDR2: KGHSH and LQKENI. This CDR3 comprises 16 residues. The CDR3 loop is CASSPLQGGRSGELFF. DNA of the CDR3: TGTGCCAGCTCACCACTACAAGGCGGAAGGTCCGGGGAGCTGTTTTTT.